The 2 T cell receptor beta chains below come from one sample, sequenced in a study of tumor-infiltrating lymphocytes in oesophageal squamous cell carcinoma (TCRdb year 2016). The method behind the library was PCR. Sequencing was carried out with an Illumina HiSeq 2000. TCRdb cleaned the public reads at Q25 with fastp, built clones with MiXCR and kept in-frame beta chains. Rows with a matching CDR3 protein are joined into one entry that keeps the most common DNA and genes. For this sample there are about 20,000 distinct CDR3 sequences; roughly two fifths appear just once. The ten largest clones capture under 12% of the sample. Sequencing was performed on normal esophageal tissue next to the tumor. These receptors came from a male donor with esophageal squamous cell carcinoma.

In this sample, this clonotype is medium-sized. The rearrangement links TRBV7-9 to TRBJ2-3; TRBD1 matches 12 bases. With 5 bases clipped from V and 0 bases from J, the junction kept 6 bases outside the gene matches. CDR3 length equals 17 residues. CDR1 and CDR2 from the germline V gene are SEHNR and FQNEAQ (reference sequence). The CDR3 coding sequence is TGTGCCAGCAGCCAGGGACAGGGGGCTGGGAGCACAGATACGCAGTATTTT. Protein sequence: CASSQGQGAGSTDTQYF.

The J gene is TRBJ2-1, the V gene TRBV12-3 or TRBV12-4; 7 bases fit TRBD1. J gave up 13 bases and V 7 bases, and 13 bases lay outside the gene matches. The length of the CDR3 is 13 residues. The CDR3 DNA follows: TGTGCCAGCACCCGGGGACAGCTCCAGCCCCAGTTCTTC. The encoded protein is CASTRGQLQPQFF.